This entry describes one TCR beta chain. The antigen remains undetermined. This entry comes from a study of shared clonotypes between healthy human individuals. Notes on the study in general: What naive subsets generally showed was a larger estimated richness than memory subsets showed.

The V end lost 0 bases, the J end lost 1 base, and 10 bases lay between the germline ends. Looked up from germline, CDR1 is SGHRS and CDR2 is YFSETQ. CDR3 size: 15 residues. Every donor was a Caucasian adult from Nashville, Tennessee. Memory CD4+ cells were the fraction left after CD45RA+ naive selection. The input for sorted-subset replicate PCRs was about 210 ng DNA, around 30,000 T cell genomes. The assay was immunoSEQ multiplex PCR, and TCRdb's table has in-frame clones only and misses some. Of 980,000 or so clones listed, 60% to 85% were seen once; the top ten hold over 1.3%. Sequencing used memory CD4+ T cells sorted from blood. Described subset: CD45RA-negative fraction. The genes are TRBV5-1 and TRBJ1-1; perhaps TRBD1 as D (5 bases). This receptor was identified in a man younger than 35 in good health. CDR3: CASSLAVTGNTEAFF. The CDR3 DNA follows: TGCGCCAGCAGCTTGGCCGTAACAGGGAACACTGAAGCTTTCTTT.